Listed below are T cell receptor beta chains from one sample, sequenced in a study of CD8 T cells in ankylosing spondylitis. TCRdb re-called the 5' RACE reads through MiXCR, storing one row per CDR3 protein. The sample lists about 230,000 distinct CDR3 sequences; over 7% were seen once. The specimen sequenced was blood, either unsorted or a sorted T cell fraction (not recorded which). The receptors come from a female donor with ankylosing spondylitis or in good health (not recorded which). CDR3s include the opening cysteine and the closing phenylalanine or tryptophan. The order of the fields is J gene, V gene, D gene, clone size, CDR3 protein, CDR3 DNA. A D gene is named only where the DNA matches it firmly. Size is stated for part of the rows, as once, few or many counts, or as a class when the clone is expanded.

>TRBJ2-7|TRBV7-9|TRBD2|NA
CASSQTSGRSYEQYF
TGTGCCAGCAGCCAGACTAGCGGGAGATCGTACGAGCAGTACTTC
>TRBJ1-5|TRBV7-7|NA|many
CASSLRDSGQPQHF
TGTGCCAGCAGCTTACGGGACTCCGGACAGCCCCAGCATTTT
>TRBJ2-7|TRBV21-1|NA|NA
CASSKHEYEQYF
TGTGCCAGCAGCAAGCACGAATACGAGCAGTACTTC
>TRBJ2-1|TRBV6-5|NA|many
CATRESGYNEQFF
TGTGCCACCAGGGAGTCTGGGTACAATGAGCAGTTCTTC
>TRBJ2-1|TRBV15|NA|many
CATSRDFDSGEIF
TGTGCCACCAGCAGAGACTTCGATAGCGGCGAAATCTTC
>TRBJ1-5|TRBV29-1|TRBD1|NA
CGAAGQGNQPQHF
TGCGGCGCCGCGGGACAGGGCAATCAGCCCCAGCATTTT
>TRBJ2-1|TRBV20-1|TRBD2|many
CSASPTSGGYNEQFF
TGCAGTGCTAGCCCTACTAGCGGGGGCTACAATGAGCAGTTCTTC
>TRBJ2-4|TRBV20-1|NA|many
CSATYGGQGAKNIQYF
TGCAGTGCTACCTATGGCGGCCAGGGGGCCAAAAACATTCAGTACTTC
>TRBJ2-3|TRBV5-1|NA|many
CASSLNLADTQYF
TGCGCCAGCAGCTTGAATCTGGCAGATACGCAGTATTTT
>TRBJ1-1|TRBV14|NA|many
CASSPQQGLNTEAFF
TGTGCCAGCAGCCCGCAACAGGGTTTGAACACTGAAGCTTTCTTT
>TRBJ2-1|TRBV7-9|NA|many
CASSATSHEQFF
TGTGCCAGCAGCGCGACCAGCCATGAGCAGTTCTTC
>TRBJ1-1|TRBV4-3|NA|many
CASSQDLGPPGEAFF
TGCGCCAGCAGCCAAGATCTGGGACCACCGGGTGAAGCTTTCTTT
>TRBJ2-1|TRBV21-1|NA|many
CASSNFGLAGNEQFF
TGTGCCAGCAGCAATTTCGGGCTAGCGGGCAATGAGCAGTTCTTC
>TRBJ2-3|TRBV20-1|NA|many
CSAGRLRGTDTQYF
TGCAGTGCTGGCAGACTCAGGGGCACAGATACGCAGTATTTT
>TRBJ1-4|TRBV6-6|NA|NA
CASSYASGAREKLFF
TGTGCCAGCAGTTACGCCTCTGGGGCGAGGGAAAAACTGTTTTTT
>TRBJ2-7|TRBV29-1|TRBD1|NA
CSAAQGVLDEQYF
TGCAGCGCTGCACAGGGGGTACTGGACGAGCAGTACTTC
>TRBJ2-1|TRBV20-1|TRBD2|many
CSARVGAGVAYNEQFF
TGCAGTGCTAGAGTAGGCGCGGGAGTCGCCTACAATGAGCAGTTCTTC
>TRBJ1-5|TRBV2|NA|many
CASSVEGNQPQHF
TGTGCCAGCAGTGTGGAGGGGAATCAGCCCCAGCATTTT
>TRBJ2-3|TRBV9|NA|many
CASSVGLITDTQYF
TGTGCCAGCAGCGTAGGATTAATCACAGATACGCAGTATTTT
>TRBJ2-3|TRBV11-2|NA|many
CASSFIDRASDTQYF
TGTGCCAGCAGCTTCATTGACCGGGCCTCAGATACGCAGTATTTT
>TRBJ2-1|TRBV5-5|TRBD2|many
CATMGGSASHEQFF
TGTGCCACTATGGGCGGGAGCGCGTCCCATGAGCAGTTCTTC
>TRBJ2-5|TRBV7-8|NA|NA
CASSPRVMDWDQETQYF
TGTGCCAGCAGCCCCCGGGTCATGGATTGGGATCAAGAGACCCAGTACTTC
>TRBJ1-4|TRBV5-1|NA|many
CASSFGAEEKLFF
TGCGCCAGCAGCTTTGGGGCAGAGGAAAAACTGTTTTTT
>TRBJ2-7|TRBV7-9|NA|few
CASSDPPVGYEQYF
TGTGCCAGCAGCGACCCCCCAGTAGGGTACGAGCAGTACTTC
>TRBJ2-1|TRBV7-8|TRBD1|many
CASKSRGWDREPDEQFF
TGTGCCAGCAAATCAAGAGGGTGGGACAGGGAACCCGATGAGCAGTTCTTC
>TRBJ1-1|TRBV12-3/TRBV12-4|NA|many
CASSLGPNTEAFF
TGTGCCAGCAGTCTGGGGCCGAACACTGAAGCTTTCTTT
>TRBJ1-2|TRBV20-1|NA|many
CSARVPGTNYGYTF
TGCAGTGCTAGAGTCCCGGGCACAAACTATGGCTACACCTTC
>TRBJ2-1|TRBV7-9|TRBD1|many
CASSLPGTGGERGQFF
TGTGCCAGCAGCCTCCCCGGGACAGGGGGCGAGCGGGGTCAGTTCTTC
>TRBJ1-1|TRBV7-8|NA|NA
CATLTRANTEAFF
TGTGCCACCCTAACTCGAGCCAACACTGAAGCTTTCTTT
>TRBJ2-5|TRBV2|NA|many
CASSEAAGFQETQYF
TGTGCCAGCAGTGAAGCGGCAGGGTTCCAAGAGACCCAGTACTTC
>TRBJ1-1|TRBV6-5|NA|many
CASSPSRRRTEAFF
TGTGCCAGCAGTCCCTCGCGCCGCCGGACTGAAGCTTTCTTT
>TRBJ1-5|TRBV4-3|NA|many
CASSQDLGGIAPQPQHF
TGCGCCAGCAGCCAAGATCTAGGAGGTATAGCCCCACAGCCCCAGCATTTT
>TRBJ2-1|TRBV20-1|NA|many
CSARNSLINEQFF
TGCAGTGCTCGAAACTCTCTGATTAATGAGCAGTTCTTC
>TRBJ2-7|TRBV30|TRBD1|NA
CAWSVDTGAYEQYF
TGTGCCTGGAGTGTGGACACAGGGGCCTACGAGCAGTACTTC
>TRBJ2-1|TRBV6-2/TRBV6-3|NA|many
CASRPRDQLAYEQFF
TGTGCCAGCAGGCCCCGGGACCAACTAGCCTATGAGCAGTTCTTC
>TRBJ1-2|TRBV6-1|NA|many
CATYLGGRGGYTF
TGTGCCACCTATTTAGGGGGGCGGGGTGGCTACACCTTC
>TRBJ2-2|TRBV20-1|NA|many
CSARDNNRANTGELFF
TGCAGTGCTAGAGATAATAACAGGGCGAACACCGGGGAGCTGTTTTTT
>TRBJ1-3|TRBV7-2|NA|many
CASSAVLSGNTIYF
TGTGCCAGCAGCGCCGTTTTATCCGGAAACACCATATATTTT
>TRBJ2-4|TRBV7-9|NA|NA
CASSLVVDQAIQYF
TGTGCCAGCAGCTTAGTCGTTGATCAAGCCATTCAGTACTTC
>TRBJ2-7|TRBV12-3/TRBV12-4|TRBD2|many
CASSLALELAAYEQYF
TGTGCCAGCAGTTTAGCGCTGGAACTAGCGGCCTACGAGCAGTACTTC
>TRBJ2-7|TRBV7-2|NA|NA
CASSRKTGPYEQYF
TGTGCCAGCAGCAGAAAGACAGGCCCCTACGAGCAGTACTTC